The 30 T cell receptor beta chains below come from one sample, sequenced in a study of blood T cell repertoires in COVID-19. TCRdb's copy holds only in-frame clones and misses some; the assay was immunoSEQ multiplex PCR. This sample has more than 100,000 clones, with roughly 79% found just once. What was sequenced was peripheral blood. The receptors shown here come from a man in his 70s with acute or convalescent COVID-19.

The chain links TRBV14 to TRBJ2-2, with 7 bases lining up with TRBD1. Trimming at V came to 2 bases and at J to 6 bases, leaving 6 bases not matched to a gene. The germline CDR1 and CDR2 sequences are SGHDN and FVKESK. This CDR3 region has 15 residues. DNA of the CDR3: TGTGCCAGCAGCCAATTACAGGGGTGGTCCGGGGAGCTGTTTTTT. Amino acid sequence: CASSQLQGWSGELFF.

The chain has TRBV11-2 and TRBJ1-3; possible D gene TRBD1, 5 bases. The V and J ends lost 5 bases and 5 bases respectively, with 10 bases between them. Germline values: CDR1 SGHAT, CDR2 FQNNGV. This CDR3 comprises 13 residues. The CDR3 coding sequence is TGTGCCAGCAGCCCAACAGGACGAAACACCATATATTTT. Translated: CASSPTGRNTIYF.

The chain joins TRBV11-2 to TRBJ2-7; TRBD1 matches 11 bases. The germline V gene encodes CDR1 SGHAT and CDR2 FQNNGV. This CDR3 region has 15 residues. After removal of 5 bases from V and 2 bases from J, the junction contained 5 bases not matched to a gene. The CDR3 bases are TGTGCCAGCAGCCGAGGACAGGGGGCCCCCTACGAGCAGTACTTC. Its translation: CASSRGQGAPYEQYF.

This clone is a singleton in its sample. The rearrangement uses TRBV6-2 or TRBV6-3 and TRBJ1-5; TRBD1 aligns across 7 bases. CDR1 is MNHEY and CDR2 is SVGEGT in the germline V gene. The CDR3 has 14 amino acids. Germline trimming cut 6 bases from V and 5 bases from J; bases unmatched to any gene: 7. Here the CDR3 reads CASSQNDRDQPQHF. The DNA of the CDR3 is TGTGCCAGCAGCCAAAACGACAGGGATCAGCCCCAGCATTTT.

The chain combines TRBV7-9 with TRBJ2-7, with TRBD2 as a possible D gene (7 bases). Germline loops: CDR1 SEHNR, CDR2 FQNEAQ (reference sequence). V was shortened by 1 base and J by 3 bases, with 16 bases between the two germline ends. The CDR3 consists of 16 residues. As DNA, the CDR3 is TGTGCCAGCAGCTTAGACGCGGGGGCCGGAGTCTACGAGCAGTACTTC. It specifies CASSLDAGAGVYEQYF.

The chain couples TRBV5-6 to TRBJ1-6; no firm D call. Germline values: CDR1 SGHDT, CDR2 YYEEEE. V lost 1 base and J 8 bases, leaving 13 bases between the germline ends. CDR3 length: 15 residues. CDR3 protein: CASSLFGGLDSPLHF. CDR3 nucleotide sequence: TGTGCCAGCAGCTTGTTCGGCGGATTAGATTCACCCCTCCACTTT.

The J gene is TRBJ2-5, the V gene TRBV7-2; TRBD2 matches at 9 bases. V gave up 1 base and J gave up 2 bases; unmatched junction bases: 8. Germline V lookup: CDR1 SGHTA, CDR2 FQGNSA. This CDR3 contains 17 residues. CDR3 region: CASSLVVSGGFQETQYF. The CDR3, as DNA: TGTGCCAGCAGCTTAGTAGTTAGCGGGGGATTTCAAGAGACCCAGTACTTC.

The CDR3 protein is CASSLGTADTQYF. In DNA, the CDR3 is TGTGCCAGCAGCCTAGGCACAGCAGATACGCAGTATTTT. The chain recombines TRBV7-9 with TRBJ2-3; no clear D gene. The V gene lost 5 bases and the J gene lost 4 bases, with 10 bases spanning the gap. This CDR3 has 13 amino acids. The germline V gene encodes CDR1 SEHNR and CDR2 FQNEAQ (reference sequence).

The genes are TRBV9 and TRBJ1-6, with TRBD1 identical over 7 bases. Per germline, CDR1 SGDLS and CDR2 YYNGEE. The CDR3 is 14 amino acids. V shed 4 bases and J 8 bases; nucleotides not matched to a gene: 6. The CDR3 DNA is TGTGCCAGCAGCTCCAGGGGGTATGATTCACCCCTCCACTTT. Protein product: CASSSRGYDSPLHF.

This chain connects TRBV6-5 to TRBJ2-1; D is perhaps TRBD2 (6 bases). Germline CDR1 reads MNHEY; CDR2 reads SVGAGI. V shed 4 bases and J shed 7 bases, with 11 bases lying between them. CDR3 length: 13 amino acids. The CDR3 protein is CASSSWRGNEQFF. Here the CDR3 DNA reads TGTGCCAGCAGTTCCTGGAGGGGAAATGAGCAGTTCTTC.

The chain joins TRBV19 to TRBJ2-1, with D maybe TRBD2 (6 bases). The V end was cut by 5 bases, the J end by 7 bases, with 12 bases between. The CDR3 totals 13 residues. The germline CDR1 and CDR2 sequences are LNHDA and SQIVND (reference sequence). CDR3 amino acids: CASSPGGGNEQFF. The CDR3, as DNA: TGTGCCAGTAGTCCCGGTGGGGGGAATGAGCAGTTCTTC.

This clone has just one count. This chain connects TRBV27 to TRBJ2-5; 10 bases align to TRBD2. Per the germline V gene, CDR1 is MNHEY and CDR2 is SMNVEV (reference sequence). The V segment lost 5 bases and the J segment 2 bases; nucleotides outside the gene matches: 11. This CDR3 has 17 amino acids. For the CDR3, the DNA is TGTGCCAGCAGTCCTACATTTTTAGCGGGGGGTCAAGAGACCCAGTACTTC. This gives the protein CASSPTFLAGGQETQYF.

The V and J genes are TRBV6-6 and TRBJ2-5; possible D gene TRBD1, 6 bases. The germline V and J ends were trimmed by 6 bases and 1 base, with 9 bases remaining between them. The CDR3 is 13 amino acids. Germline CDR1 reads MNHNY; CDR2 reads SVGAGI (reference sequence). Written as DNA, the CDR3 is TGTGCCAGCAGGCGGACAGTCCAAGAGACCCAGTACTTC. It specifies CASRRTVQETQYF.

The J gene is TRBJ2-3, the V gene TRBV6-2 or TRBV6-3, with 7 bases lining up with TRBD2. CDR3 length equals 16 residues. J was trimmed by 0 bases and V by 4 bases; bases with no gene match: 7. The germline V gene has CDR1 MNHEY and CDR2 SVGEGT. The CDR3 region has the DNA TGTGCCAGCAGTTTCCAGACTAGCCCTAGCACAGATACGCAGTATTTT. Its protein product is CASSFQTSPSTDTQYF.

The chain is built from TRBV5-5 and TRBJ1-5, with a weak D call TRBD1 (5 bases). Trimming removed 4 bases from V and 7 bases from J, with 21 bases in between. The CDR3 runs 16 residues. The germline CDR1 and CDR2 sequences are SGHKS and YYEKEE (reference sequence). The CDR3 coding sequence is TGTGCCAGCAGCGTTTCGGGGGGGGATTACAGCCAGCCCCAGCATTTT. Amino acid sequence: CASSVSGGDYSQPQHF.

The V and J genes are TRBV5-1 and TRBJ1-4; possibly TRBD1 for D (5 bases). The length of the CDR3 is 15 residues. Germline CDR1 SGHRS, CDR2 YFSETQ. Trimming pared 6 bases from V and 6 bases from J, leaving 18 bases between. CDR3 residues: CASNPLPGEDEKLFF. In DNA form, the CDR3 reads TGCGCCAGCAACCCTCTGCCGGGGGAGGATGAAAAACTGTTTTTT.

The gene calls are TRBV5-1 and TRBJ2-6; D not resolved. The ends were cut back, 0 bases at V and 2 bases at J, with 6 bases in the middle. This CDR3 has 15 amino acids. CDR1 is SGHRS and CDR2 is YFSETQ in the germline V gene. This CDR3 is CASSLEPAGANVLTF. The CDR3 coding sequence is TGCGCCAGCAGCTTGGAACCGGCTGGGGCCAACGTCCTGACTTTC.

The chain links TRBV6-1 to TRBJ2-7; no reliable D call. CDR1 is MNHNS, CDR2 SASEGT, per germline. This CDR3 contains 15 residues. V dropped 0 bases and J dropped 0 bases, with 9 bases sitting between them. The CDR3 here is CASSEAPASSYEQYF. The CDR3 DNA reads TGTGCCAGCAGTGAAGCACCAGCGAGCTCCTACGAGCAGTACTTC.

V and J are TRBV18 and TRBJ2-3, with 13 positions matching TRBD2. V lost 5 bases, J lost 8 bases, and 19 bases stayed unmatched. Germline V CDR1 and CDR2: KGHSH, LQKENI. The CDR3 consists of 19 residues. CDR3 region: CASSISTPLTSGGASTQYF. CDR3 nucleotides: TGTGCCAGCTCAATCTCCACACCGCTTACTAGCGGGGGGGCTAGTACGCAGTATTTT.

V is TRBV27 and J is TRBJ2-7; TRBD1 is a possible D gene (6 bases). Germline CDR1 and CDR2: MNHEY and SMNVEV (reference sequence). Trimming removed 0 bases from V and 2 bases from J, with 11 bases in between. The CDR3 is 15 amino acids. CDR3 nucleotide sequence: TGTGCCAGCAGTTTATCGGCAGGGGTCCCCTACGAGCAGTACTTC. Residues: CASSLSAGVPYEQYF.

The CDR3 reads CASSQPTLDRSYTEAFF. The CDR3 coding sequence is TGCGCCAGCAGTCAACCTACTTTAGACAGAAGTTACACTGAAGCTTTCTTT. The rearrangement uses TRBV23-1 and TRBJ1-1; D possibly corresponds to TRBD1 (5 bases). TRBV23-1 is known as an ORF, though its function is uncertain. Trimming stripped 2 bases from V and 3 bases from J, with 19 bases between. The CDR3 extends over 17 amino acids.

The J gene is TRBJ1-3, the V gene TRBV30; D is unresolved. V shed 0 bases and J shed 2 bases, with 14 bases lying between them. This CDR3 spans 16 amino acids. CDR1 is GTSNPN, CDR2 SVGIG, per germline (reference sequence). The CDR3: CAWSVSGGAPGNTIYF. CDR3 DNA: TGTGCCTGGAGTGTATCGGGTGGAGCGCCTGGAAACACCATATATTTT.

The chain recombines TRBV24-1 with TRBJ2-5; 11 bases agree with TRBD1. The J segment lost 3 bases and the V segment lost 3 bases, leaving 8 bases of the junction unmatched. The CDR3 runs 17 residues. Germline V CDR1 and CDR2: KGHDR, SFDVKD. The CDR3 loop reads CATSDLKRTGGEETQYF. In DNA, the CDR3 is TGTGCCACCAGTGATCTAAAGAGGACAGGGGGCGAAGAGACCCAGTACTTC.

As DNA, the CDR3 is TGCAGCGGGCGACAGGGCATCTATTCACCCCTCCACTTT. Translating gives CSGRQGIYSPLHF. V and J are TRBV29-1 and TRBJ1-6; 7 bases are shared with TRBD1. There are 13 residues in the CDR3. The V and J ends lost 7 bases and 8 bases, in that order; junction bases with no gene match: 8. Germline V gene sequence: CDR1 SQVTM, CDR2 ANQGSEA.

The chain joins TRBV11-3 to TRBJ1-6; 7 bases match TRBD1. Germline V gene sequence: CDR1 SGHNT, CDR2 YENEEA. The V and J ends lost 4 bases and 6 bases, in that order; junction bases with no gene match: 6. CDR3 length: 15 residues. DNA for the CDR3: TGTGCCAGCAGCTCGCCGGGACAGTCTAATTCACCCCTCCACTTT. This encodes CASSSPGQSNSPLHF. The full variable domain, its missing parts supplied by reference TRBV11-3 and TRBJ1-6, is EAGVVQSPRYKIIEKKQPVAFWCNPISGHNTLYWYLQNLGQGPELLIRYENEEAVDDSQLPKDRFSAERLKGVDSTLKIQPAELGDSAVYLCASSSPGQSNSPLHFGNGTRLTVT.

This chain uses TRBV12-3 or TRBV12-4 with TRBJ1-1; the D is unclear. The V end lost 3 bases, the J end lost 3 bases, and 8 bases lay between the germline ends. CDR3 length equals 13 residues. CDR3: CASSLLRDTEAFF. The DNA of the CDR3 is TGTGCCAGCAGTTTGTTGAGGGACACTGAAGCTTTCTTT.

V usage is TRBV7-8 and J usage is TRBJ2-7; D may be TRBD1 (5 bases). Germline loops: CDR1 SGHVS, CDR2 FQNEAQ. Trimming shortened V by 2 bases and J by 3 bases, and 14 bases separated the two germline ends. This CDR3 is 15 amino acids long. DNA of the CDR3: TGTGCCAGCAGCTTAAGGGCAGGGTGGTTCTACGAGCAGTACTTC. This codes for CASSLRAGWFYEQYF.

This clone was seen a single time. The chain couples TRBV6-5 to TRBJ2-2; D gene ambiguous. CDR1 is MNHEY and CDR2 is SVGAGI in the germline V gene. This CDR3 has 13 amino acids. Trimming took 1 base from V and 4 from J, leaving 4 bases between them. This CDR3 reads CASSYLATGELFF. The CDR3 DNA sequence: TGTGCCAGCAGTTACTTGGCCACCGGGGAGCTGTTTTTT.

The chain links TRBV6-6 to TRBJ2-7, with D possibly TRBD1 on 6 matching bases. The V end was cut by 7 bases, the J end by 3 bases, with 10 bases between. CDR3 length: 12 residues. Germline CDR1 and CDR2: MNHNY and SVGAGI (reference sequence). The CDR3 loop is CASKRTVYEQYF. The CDR3 DNA reads TGTGCCAGCAAAAGGACAGTCTACGAGCAGTACTTC.

Here the CDR3 reads CASAEVDEQYF. CDR3 nucleotides: TGTGCCAGCGCCGAGGTGGACGAGCAGTACTTC. The chain has TRBV12-3 or TRBV12-4 and TRBJ2-7; D remains ambiguous. The CDR3 contains 11 residues. The ends were cut back, 8 bases at V and 5 bases at J, with 10 bases in the middle.